These 19 T cell receptor beta chains share one sample of origin, sequenced in a study of blood T cell repertoires in COVID-19. Sequencing used immunoSEQ multiplex PCR; TCRdb keeps in-frame clones, though not all of them. The table lists a few hundred thousand clones, 87% of them singletons. The sample was PBMCs or T cells enriched from blood (not recorded which). These receptors were obtained from a woman aged 25 to 39 who had recovered from COVID-19.

The V and J genes are TRBV5-8 and TRBJ1-2, with D possibly TRBD1 on 6 matching bases. This CDR3 has 15 amino acids. V was pared by 4 bases and J by 2 bases, with 15 bases between. From germline, CDR1 is SGHTS and CDR2 YDEGEE. The CDR3 loop is CASSVGQRTNYGYTF. The CDR3 DNA reads as TGTGCCAGCAGCGTTGGACAGCGGACGAACTATGGCTACACCTTC.

This clone occurred once. This sequence joins TRBV12-5 and TRBJ1-3; possible D gene TRBD1, 6 bases. CDR3 length: 14 amino acids. The V gene lost 7 bases and the J gene lost 1 base, with 11 bases spanning the gap. The germline CDR1 and CDR2 sequences are LGHNT and FRNRAP. CDR3 coding DNA: TGTGCTAGTGCCTTGGGGGCTTCTGGAAACACCATATATTTT. Protein: CASALGASGNTIYF.

This sequence joins TRBV19 and TRBJ1-2; TRBD1 matches at 7 bases. The CDR3 spans 13 residues. Germline V CDR1 and CDR2: LNHDA, SQIVND (reference sequence). V lost 7 bases to trimming and J lost 2 bases; unmatched junction nucleotides: 4. The DNA for the CDR3 is TGTGCCAGTACTACGACAGGGAACTATGGCTACACCTTC. Its protein is CASTTTGNYGYTF.

This CDR3 reads CASLQSGASGNTIYF. CDR3 nucleotide sequence: TGTGCCAGCTTACAATCAGGGGCATCTGGAAACACCATATATTTT. The genes are TRBV18 and TRBJ1-3, with D perhaps TRBD1 (6 bases). This CDR3 contains 15 residues. Germline CDR1 KGHSH, CDR2 LQKENI. The germline V and J ends were trimmed by 7 bases and 1 base, with 14 bases remaining between them.

The genes are TRBV12-5 and TRBJ1-2; TRBD1 matches at 8 bases. The CDR3 spans 13 residues. V was clipped by 1 base and J by 10 bases; unmatched bases: 5. CDR1 and CDR2 from the germline V gene are LGHNT and FRNRAP. The CDR3 protein is CASGLGDRPDYTF. The CDR3 DNA reads TGTGCTAGTGGTTTGGGGGACAGGCCTGACTACACCTTC.

The chain uses TRBV19 and TRBJ2-7, with 8 nucleotides matching TRBD1. Trimming cost V 6 bases and J 2 bases; bases outside gene matches: 9. Germline V gene lookup returns CDR1 LNHDA and CDR2 SQIVND (reference sequence). The CDR3 is 15 amino acids. CDR3 region: CASRATGGPPYEQYF. Written as DNA, the CDR3 is TGTGCCAGTAGAGCTACAGGGGGGCCTCCCTACGAGCAGTACTTC.

Note on this clone: This may come from a read error, since a much larger clone is one base off. Other DNA sequences in this specimen translate into the identical CDR3. J is TRBJ1-2 and V is TRBV7-8, with TRBD1 identical over 7 bases. The CDR3 has 15 residues. Germline CDR1 and CDR2: SGHVS and FQNEAQ. This CDR3 reads CASRALTQGNYGYTF. CDR3 nucleotide sequence: TGTGCCAGCAGAGCATTAACACAGGGGAACTATGGCTACACTTTC. The entire variable domain, with the rest obtained from reference TRBV7-8 and TRBJ1-2, is as follows: GAGVSQSPRYKVAKRGQDVALRCDPISGHVSLFWYQQALGQGPEFLTYFQNEAQLDKSGLPSDRFFAERPEGSVSTLKIQRTQQEDSAVYLCASRALTQGNYGYTFGSGTRLTVV.

V usage is TRBV23-1 and J usage is TRBJ1-1; weak D call: TRBD1 (6 bases). TRBV23-1 is given ORF status, its function remaining uncertain. V lost 8 bases to trimming and J lost 2 bases, with 18 bases between them. CDR3 size: 15 residues. The CDR3 here is CASLSRDTENTEAFF. The CDR3 DNA reads TGCGCCAGCTTATCCCGGGACACCGAAAACACTGAAGCTTTCTTT.

The chain combines TRBV2 with TRBJ2-1; D is perhaps TRBD1 (6 bases). Germline V gives CDR1 SNHLY, CDR2 FYNNEI. Trimming cost V 6 bases and J 7 bases, with 16 bases left between them. The CDR3 is 14 residues long. CDR3 region: CASRDDGQTNEQFF. The CDR3 bases are TGTGCCAGCAGGGACGATGGACAGACTAATGAGCAGTTCTTC. Full variable domain (rest looked up from reference TRBV2 and TRBJ2-1): EPEVTQTPSHQVTQMGQEVILRCVPISNHLYFYWYRQILGQKVEFLVSFYNNEISEKSEIFDDQFSVERPDGSNFTLKIRSTKLEDSAMYFCASRDDGQTNEQFFGPGTRLTVL.

V gene TRBV6-5 combines with J gene TRBJ1-3; no clear D gene. V shed 6 bases and J shed 0 bases, with 12 bases lying between them. Germline V gene data show CDR1 as MNHEY and CDR2 as SVGAGI. The CDR3 length is 15 residues. CDR3 protein: CASSLLRSSGNTIYF. The CDR3 DNA reads as TGTGCCAGCAGCCTACTTCGTAGCTCTGGAAACACCATATATTTT.

This clone was observed a handful of times. The rearrangement uses TRBV19 and TRBJ1-5; 7 bases align to TRBD1. This CDR3 is built from 18 residues. Trimming cost V 6 bases and J 0 bases; bases outside gene matches: 14. CDR1 and CDR2 (germline): LNHDA, SQIVND (reference sequence). This CDR3 is CASSFPDRVLISNQPQHF. Written as DNA, the CDR3 is TGTGCCAGTAGCTTCCCCGACAGGGTACTTATTAGCAATCAGCCCCAGCATTTT. The variable domain in full, completed from reference TRBV19 and TRBJ1-5, reads DGGITQSPKYLFRKEGQNVTLSCEQNLNHDAMYWYRQDPGQGLRLIYYSQIVNDFQKGDIAEGYSVSREKKESFPLTVTSAQKNPTAFYLCASSFPDRVLISNQPQHFGDGTRLSIL.

V is TRBV11-3 and J is TRBJ1-4; the D gene is possibly TRBD1 (6 bases). CDR3 length equals 15 residues. Germline V lookup: CDR1 SGHNT, CDR2 YENEEA. V was trimmed by 4 bases and J by 7 bases, leaving 16 bases between them. The CDR3 DNA follows: TGTGCCAGCAGCTGCCCGGACAGAGAGAGTGAAAAACTGTTTTTT. Residues: CASSCPDRESEKLFF.

This clone is categorized as medium-sized. The chain links TRBV7-2 to TRBJ2-7, with a possible D match to TRBD2 (5 bases). V was pared by 1 base and J by 7 bases, with 8 bases between. Per the germline V gene, CDR1 is SGHTA and CDR2 is FQGNSA. This CDR3 spans 12 amino acids. The CDR3 DNA sequence: TGTGCCAGCAGCTTAGTACGCGGGGAGCAGTACTTC. It translates to CASSLVRGEQYF. Complete variable domain (other parts from reference TRBV7-2 and TRBJ2-7): GAGVSQSPSNKVTEKGKDVELRCDPISGHTALYWYRQSLGQGLEFLIYFQGNSAPDKSGLPSDRFSAERTGGSVSTLTIQRTQQEDSAVYLCASSLVRGEQYFGPGTRLTVT.

This chain links TRBV13 with TRBJ1-3, with TRBD1 as a possible D gene (5 bases). The V end lost 0 bases, the J end lost 7 bases, and 13 bases lay between the germline ends. This CDR3 is built from 15 residues. Per germline, CDR1 PRHDT and CDR2 FYEKMQ (reference sequence). CDR3 sequence: CASSLGRVARNTIYF. DNA for the CDR3: TGTGCCAGCAGCTTAGGCAGGGTCGCGCGTAACACCATATATTTT.

V usage is TRBV5-1 and J usage is TRBJ2-7; 13 bases align to TRBD2. Trimming cost V 8 bases and J 6 bases; bases outside gene matches: 11. The V gene's germline CDR1 is SGHRS and CDR2 YFSETQ. The CDR3 consists of 15 residues. The DNA of the CDR3 is TGCGCCAGTTCGAAACTAGCGGGGGGGCTTAGCGAGCAGTACTTC. This encodes CASSKLAGGLSEQYF. The entire variable domain, with the rest obtained from reference TRBV5-1 and TRBJ2-7, is as follows: KAGVTQTPRYLIKTRGQQVTLSCSPISGHRSVSWYQQTPGQGLQFLFEYFSETQRNKGNFPGRFSGRQFSNSRSEMNVSTLELGDSALYLCASSKLAGGLSEQYFGPGTRLTVT.

V is TRBV19 and J is TRBJ1-5; no clear D gene. The CDR3 has 16 residues. Germline loops: CDR1 LNHDA, CDR2 SQIVND (reference sequence). V shed 4 bases and J shed 0 bases, with 13 bases lying between them. CDR3: CASSTLGSGSNQPQHF. The DNA for the CDR3 is TGTGCCAGTAGTACGCTTGGCAGCGGTAGCAATCAGCCCCAGCATTTT.

The chain recombines TRBV9 with TRBJ1-1; D is uncertain. The germline V gene encodes CDR1 SGDLS and CDR2 YYNGEE. This CDR3 spans 14 amino acids. V was cut by 0 bases and J by 3 bases, with 9 bases left in between. This CDR3 reads CASSVAGSDTEAFF. The CDR3 coding sequence is TGTGCCAGCAGCGTAGCGGGTTCGGACACTGAAGCTTTCTTT.

This chain links TRBV5-1 with TRBJ2-7; TRBD2 might be the D (6 bases). Trimming shortened V by 4 bases and J by 2 bases, and 19 bases separated the two germline ends. CDR3 length: 16 residues. CDR1 SGHRS and CDR2 YFSETQ come from the germline V gene. The CDR3: CASSLHRESKPYEQYF. Written as DNA, the CDR3 is TGCGCCAGCAGCCTACACCGGGAGTCCAAACCCTACGAGCAGTACTTC.

Remarks on this clone: The sample has other DNA sequences that encode this CDR3 too. The chain has TRBV7-2 and TRBJ2-2, with D hard to call. The V gene lost 4 bases and the J gene lost 2 bases, with 11 bases spanning the gap. The germline CDR1 and CDR2 sequences are SGHTA and FQGNSA. The CDR3 covers 15 residues. The CDR3 DNA is TGTGCCAGCAGCTCCACCGGGTCTAACACCGGGGAGCTGTTTTTT. Residues: CASSSTGSNTGELFF.